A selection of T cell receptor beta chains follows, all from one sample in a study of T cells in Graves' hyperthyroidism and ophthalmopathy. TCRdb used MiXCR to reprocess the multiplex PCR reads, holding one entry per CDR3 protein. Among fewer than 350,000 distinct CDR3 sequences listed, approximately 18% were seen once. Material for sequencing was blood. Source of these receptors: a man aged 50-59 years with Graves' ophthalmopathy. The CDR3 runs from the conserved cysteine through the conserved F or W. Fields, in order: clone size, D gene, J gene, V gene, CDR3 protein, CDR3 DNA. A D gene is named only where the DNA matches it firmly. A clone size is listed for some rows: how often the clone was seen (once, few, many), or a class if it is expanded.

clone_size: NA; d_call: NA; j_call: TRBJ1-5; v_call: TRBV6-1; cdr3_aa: CASRGVQGQPQHF; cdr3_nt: TGTGCCAGCAGGGGCGTCCAAGGACAGCCCCAGCATTTT
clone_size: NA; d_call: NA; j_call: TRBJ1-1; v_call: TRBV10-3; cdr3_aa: CAIGDMITEAFF; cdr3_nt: TGTGCCATCGGGGACATGATCACTGAAGCTTTCTTT
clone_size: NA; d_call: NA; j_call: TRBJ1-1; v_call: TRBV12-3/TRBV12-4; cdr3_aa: CASSSFLGRRGNTEAFF; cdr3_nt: TGTGCCAGCAGTTCCTTTCTCGGACGGAGGGGGAACACTGAAGCTTTCTTT
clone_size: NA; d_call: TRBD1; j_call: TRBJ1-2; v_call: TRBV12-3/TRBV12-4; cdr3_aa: CASSLAGTGAFYGYTF; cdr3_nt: TGTGCCAGCAGTTTGGCCGGGACAGGGGCGTTCTATGGCTACACCTTC
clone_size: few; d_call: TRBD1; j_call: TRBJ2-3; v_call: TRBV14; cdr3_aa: CASSQERGQGSTDTQYF; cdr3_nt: TGTGCCAGCAGCCAAGAAAGAGGACAGGGGAGCACAGATACGCAGTATTTT
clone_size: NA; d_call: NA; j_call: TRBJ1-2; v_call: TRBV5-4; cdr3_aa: CASSLRGGGALGYTF; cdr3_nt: TGTGCCAGCAGCCTTCGCGGGGGGGGCGCGCTCGGCTACACCTTC
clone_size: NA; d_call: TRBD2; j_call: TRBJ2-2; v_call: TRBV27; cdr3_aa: CASSSYSGRGTGELFF; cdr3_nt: TGTGCCAGCAGTTCCTATAGCGGGAGGGGAACCGGGGAGCTGTTTTTT
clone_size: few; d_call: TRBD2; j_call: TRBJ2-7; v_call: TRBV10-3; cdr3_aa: CAIRPTGGGYEQYF; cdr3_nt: TGTGCCATCAGGCCCACCGGGGGGGGTTACGAGCAGTACTTC
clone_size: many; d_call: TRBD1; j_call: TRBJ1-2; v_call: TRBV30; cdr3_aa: CAWSVAGQGASGYTF; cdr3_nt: TGTGCCTGGAGTGTAGCAGGACAGGGGGCATCGGGCTACACCTTC
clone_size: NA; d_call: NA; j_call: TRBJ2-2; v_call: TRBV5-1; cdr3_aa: CASSFSGGHTGELFF; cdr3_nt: TGCGCCAGCAGCTTCTCTGGAGGGCACACCGGGGAGCTGTTTTTT
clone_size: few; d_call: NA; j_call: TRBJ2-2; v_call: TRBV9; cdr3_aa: CASSVAWHTGELFF; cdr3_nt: TGTGCCAGCAGCGTAGCGTGGCACACCGGGGAGCTGTTTTTT
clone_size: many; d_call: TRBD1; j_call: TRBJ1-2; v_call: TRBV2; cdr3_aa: CASSEDRSNYGYTF; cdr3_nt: TGTGCCAGCAGTGAGGACAGGTCTAACTATGGCTACACCTTC
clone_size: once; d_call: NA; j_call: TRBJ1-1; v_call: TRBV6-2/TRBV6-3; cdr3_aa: CASSYSLGGNTEAFF; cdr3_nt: TGTGCCAGCAGTTACTCGCTCGGGGGCAACACTGAAGCTTTCTTT
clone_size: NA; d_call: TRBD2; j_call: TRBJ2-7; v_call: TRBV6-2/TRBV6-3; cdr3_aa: CASSYSAGAREQYF; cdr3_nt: TGTGCCAGCAGTTACTCAGCGGGGGCAAGGGAGCAGTACTTC
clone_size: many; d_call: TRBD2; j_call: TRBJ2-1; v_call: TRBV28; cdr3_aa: CASSLDSGSSYNEQFF; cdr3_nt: TGTGCCAGCAGTTTAGACAGCGGGAGCTCCTACAATGAGCAGTTCTTC
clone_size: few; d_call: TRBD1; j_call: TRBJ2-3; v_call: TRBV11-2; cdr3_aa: CASSLQWGQGASDTQYF; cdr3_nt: TGTGCCAGCAGCTTACAATGGGGACAGGGGGCATCGGATACGCAGTATTTT
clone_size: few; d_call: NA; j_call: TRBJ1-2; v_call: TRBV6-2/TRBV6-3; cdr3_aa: CASSPGGEGGYTF; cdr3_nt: TGTGCCAGCAGCCCTGGCGGGGAGGGCGGCTACACCTTC
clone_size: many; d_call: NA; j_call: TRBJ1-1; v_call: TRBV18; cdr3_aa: CASSSTVDTEAFF; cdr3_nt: TGTGCCAGCTCTTCGACAGTCGACACTGAAGCTTTCTTT
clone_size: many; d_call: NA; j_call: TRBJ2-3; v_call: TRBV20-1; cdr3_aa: CSARDGRSTDTQYF; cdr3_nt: TGCAGTGCTAGAGACGGCCGGAGCACAGATACGCAGTATTTT
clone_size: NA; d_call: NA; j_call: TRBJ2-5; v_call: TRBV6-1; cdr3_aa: CASSGLEQPKTQYF; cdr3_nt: TGTGCCAGCAGTGGCCTGGAGCAGCCAAAGACCCAGTACTTC
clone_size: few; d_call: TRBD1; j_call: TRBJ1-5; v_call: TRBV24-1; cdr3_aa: CATSPGQGAGNQPQHF; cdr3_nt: TGTGCCACCAGTCCTGGACAGGGGGCAGGCAATCAGCCCCAGCATTTT
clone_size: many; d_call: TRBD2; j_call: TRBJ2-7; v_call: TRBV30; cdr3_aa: CAWRRESSYEQYF; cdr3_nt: TGTGCCTGGAGGCGGGAGTCGTCATACGAGCAGTACTTC
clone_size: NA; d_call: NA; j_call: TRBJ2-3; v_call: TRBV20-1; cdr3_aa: CTTRAPSTDTQYF; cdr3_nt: TGCACAACGCGGGCGCCCAGCACAGATACGCAGTATTTT
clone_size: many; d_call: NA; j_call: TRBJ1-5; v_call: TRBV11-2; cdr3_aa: CASSLDGRISNQPQHF; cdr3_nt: TGTGCCAGCAGCTTAGATGGCAGGATTAGCAATCAGCCCCAGCATTTT
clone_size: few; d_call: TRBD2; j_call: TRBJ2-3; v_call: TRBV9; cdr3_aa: CASSVDSSGRADTQYF; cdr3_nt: TGTGCCAGCAGCGTAGATTCCAGCGGGAGGGCAGATACGCAGTATTTT
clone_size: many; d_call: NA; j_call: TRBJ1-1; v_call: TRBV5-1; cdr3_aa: CASSFPRDTEAFF; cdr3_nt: TGCGCCAGCAGCTTCCCGAGGGACACTGAAGCTTTCTTT
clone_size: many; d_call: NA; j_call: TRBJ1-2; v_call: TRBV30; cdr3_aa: CAWSPLGHRYGYTF; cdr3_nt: TGTGCCTGGAGTCCCCTCGGACACCGTTATGGCTACACCTTC
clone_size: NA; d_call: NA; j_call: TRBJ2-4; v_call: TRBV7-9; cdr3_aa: CASSLERAKNIQYF; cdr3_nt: TGTGCCAGCAGCTTAGAGAGAGCCAAAAACATTCAGTACTTC
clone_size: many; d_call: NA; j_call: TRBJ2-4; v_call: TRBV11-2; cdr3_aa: CASSLGEGVWGKNIQYF; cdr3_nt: TGTGCCAGCAGCTTAGGTGAAGGGGTGTGGGGCAAAAACATTCAGTACTTC
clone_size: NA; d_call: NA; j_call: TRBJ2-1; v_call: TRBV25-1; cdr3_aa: CASSDSWSEQFF; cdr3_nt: TGTGCCAGCAGTGATTCTTGGAGTGAGCAGTTCTTC
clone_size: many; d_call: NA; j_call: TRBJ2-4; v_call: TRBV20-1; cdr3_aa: CSARALAKNIQYF; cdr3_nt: TGCAGTGCAAGGGCCCTAGCCAAAAACATTCAGTACTTC
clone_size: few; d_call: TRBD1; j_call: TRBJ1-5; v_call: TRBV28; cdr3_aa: CASTHARTGVQPQHF; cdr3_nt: TGTGCCAGCACCCACGCGCGGACAGGGGTGCAGCCCCAGCATTTT
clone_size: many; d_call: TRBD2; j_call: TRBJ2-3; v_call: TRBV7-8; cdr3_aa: CASSLAGTSGRHFTDTQYF; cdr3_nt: TGTGCCAGCAGCTTAGCGGGGACTAGCGGGAGGCACTTCACAGATACGCAGTATTTT
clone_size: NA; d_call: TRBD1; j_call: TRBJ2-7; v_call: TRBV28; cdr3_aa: CASGTGAYEQYF; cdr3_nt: TGTGCCAGCGGGACAGGGGCCTACGAGCAGTACTTC
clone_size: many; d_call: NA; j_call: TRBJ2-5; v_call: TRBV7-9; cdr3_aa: CASSPREGANVGETQYF; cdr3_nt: TGTGCCAGCAGCCCCAGGGAGGGGGCCAACGTCGGTGAGACCCAGTACTTC
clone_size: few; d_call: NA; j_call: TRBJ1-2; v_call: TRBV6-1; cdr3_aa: CASSEGVGAYGYTF; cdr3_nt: TGTGCCAGCAGTGAAGGGGTAGGCGCCTATGGCTACACCTTC
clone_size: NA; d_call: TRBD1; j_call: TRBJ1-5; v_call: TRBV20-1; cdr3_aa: CSARKTGTGVYQPQHF; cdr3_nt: TGCAGTGCTAGAAAAACCGGGACAGGGGTTTATCAGCCCCAGCATTTT
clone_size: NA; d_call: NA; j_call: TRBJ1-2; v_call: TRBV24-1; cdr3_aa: CATSDQGYGYTF; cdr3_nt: TGTGCCACCAGTGATCAGGGTTATGGCTACACCTTC
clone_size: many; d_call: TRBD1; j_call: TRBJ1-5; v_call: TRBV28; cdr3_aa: CASSYQGGNGQPQHF; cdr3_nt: TGTGCCAGCAGTTACCAGGGGGGGAATGGTCAGCCCCAGCATTTT
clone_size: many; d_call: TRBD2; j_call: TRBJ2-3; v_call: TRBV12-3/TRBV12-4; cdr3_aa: CASSPLAGSTDTQYF; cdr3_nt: TGTGCCAGCAGCCCCCTAGCGGGTAGCACAGATACGCAGTATTTT
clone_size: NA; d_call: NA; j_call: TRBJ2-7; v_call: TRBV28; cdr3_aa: CASSSPRRRDYEQYF; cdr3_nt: TGTGCCAGCAGTTCCCCGCGGAGGAGGGACTACGAGCAGTACTTC
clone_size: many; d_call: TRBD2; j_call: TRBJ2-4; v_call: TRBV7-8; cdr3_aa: CASSLGRALAGYRTKNIQYF; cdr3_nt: TGTGCCAGCAGCTTAGGGAGAGCACTAGCGGGATATAGGACCAAAAACATTCAGTACTTC
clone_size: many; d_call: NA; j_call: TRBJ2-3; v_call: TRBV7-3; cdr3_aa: CASSLSGSTDTQYF; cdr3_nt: TGTGCCAGCAGCTTAAGCGGAAGCACAGATACGCAGTATTTT
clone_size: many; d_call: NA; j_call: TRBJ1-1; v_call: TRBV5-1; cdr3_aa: CASSLVFGAANTEAFF; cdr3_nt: TGCGCCAGCAGCTTGGTTTTCGGGGCAGCGAACACTGAAGCTTTCTTT
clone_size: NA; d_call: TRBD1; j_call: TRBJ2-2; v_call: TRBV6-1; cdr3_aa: CASSVTGADTGELFF; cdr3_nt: TGTGCCAGCAGTGTGACAGGGGCGGACACCGGGGAGCTGTTTTTT
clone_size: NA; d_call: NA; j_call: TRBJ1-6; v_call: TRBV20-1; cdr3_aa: CSARDSIDRLWSPLHF; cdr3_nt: TGCAGTGCTAGAGATTCAATAGACAGGCTATGGTCACCCCTCCACTTT
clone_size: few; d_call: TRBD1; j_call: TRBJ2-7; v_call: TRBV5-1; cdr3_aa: CASSGPAGTGSHEQYF; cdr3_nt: TGCGCCAGCAGCGGCCCCGCCGGGACAGGGAGCCACGAGCAGTACTTC
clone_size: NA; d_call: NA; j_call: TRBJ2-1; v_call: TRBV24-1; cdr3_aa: CATSDSRGGQFF; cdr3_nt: TGTGCCACCAGTGATTCCAGGGGGGGGCAGTTCTTC
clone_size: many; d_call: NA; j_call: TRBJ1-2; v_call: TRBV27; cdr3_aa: CASSLSNPSGGYTF; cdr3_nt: TGTGCCAGCAGTTTATCGAACCCATCGGGCGGCTACACCTTC
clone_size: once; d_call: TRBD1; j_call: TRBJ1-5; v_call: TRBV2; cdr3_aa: CASTETGVSNQPQHF; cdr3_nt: TGTGCCAGCACCGAGACAGGGGTTAGCAATCAGCCCCAGCATTTT
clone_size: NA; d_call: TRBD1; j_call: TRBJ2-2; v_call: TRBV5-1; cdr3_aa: CASSLLDRAANTGELFF; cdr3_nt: TGCGCCAGCAGCTTGCTTGACAGGGCCGCGAACACCGGGGAGCTGTTTTTT
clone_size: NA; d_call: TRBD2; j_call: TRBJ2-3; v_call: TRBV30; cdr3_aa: CAWSSWDSGFSTDTQYF; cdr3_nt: TGTGCCTGGAGTTCCTGGGATAGCGGGTTCAGCACAGATACGCAGTATTTT
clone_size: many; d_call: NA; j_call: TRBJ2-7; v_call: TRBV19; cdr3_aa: CASSIFAGPGHEQYF; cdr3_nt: TGTGCCAGTAGTATCTTCGCAGGCCCTGGCCACGAGCAGTACTTC
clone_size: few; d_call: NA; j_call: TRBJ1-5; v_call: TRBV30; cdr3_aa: CAWSVNVRGDQPQHF; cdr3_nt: TGTGCCTGGAGTGTAAATGTCAGGGGCGATCAGCCCCAGCATTTT